The sequence of this TCR beta chain was determined in a study of blood T cells in healthy people across ages. Primers used in a second PCR of about 6 to 11 cycles were a sample-barcoded 5' primer and a J-beta primer mix. A 12-random-nucleotide template-switch adaptor tagged each cDNA molecule. TCRdb independently ran MiXCR on the 5' RACE reads; one entry per CDR3 protein. The repertoire holds fewer than 700,000 distinct CDR3 sequences, with around 41% as singletons. V shed 2 bases and J 7 bases; nucleotides not matched to a gene: 16. The CDR3 is 17 residues long. Germline V CDR1 and CDR2: MNHEY, SVGAGI. Points on this clonotype: What it binds is not known.

Study-level results: Among long-lived donors, naive CD4+ cells were more numerous and diversity higher than in aged donors.

This chain uses TRBV6-5 with TRBJ2-7; 8 nucleotides agree with TRBD1. The receptor comes from a man aged 80 or over in good health. Material for sequencing was blood. The CDR3 region has the DNA TGTGCCAGCAGTTACGGCAGGGGGCGGCTCATCGTCTATGAGCAGTACTTC. Translating gives CASSYGRGRLIVYEQYF.